This T cell receptor beta chain was observed in a study of T-cell memory formation after mild COVID-19. This clonotype was picked up a small number of times. TCRdb called the 5' RACE reads again in MiXCR, with one record for every CDR3 protein. The sample has around 200,000 distinct CDR3 sequences, around 9.5% seen once. V dropped 2 bases and J dropped 2 bases, with 11 bases sitting between them. The germline V gene has CDR1 DFQATT and CDR2 SNEGSKA (reference sequence). The CDR3 extends over 14 amino acids. The chain recombines TRBV20-1 with TRBJ2-3; D unresolved. This TCR derives from a man aged 18 to 29 who had mild COVID-19 (a few samples of this study predate the infection). Cell type and time point are not known. Input material: PBMCs or a T cell subset sorted from them (not recorded which). The CDR3 DNA sequence: TGCAGTGCTAGATCAGTACACAACACAGATACGCAGTATTTT. As protein: CSARSVHNTDTQYF.